A single sample is the source of the 13 T cell receptor beta chains below, sequenced in a study of blood T cell repertoires in COVID-19. Clones were sequenced by immunoSEQ multiplex PCR, and TCRdb holds only the in-frame ones, with some missing. Of around 260,000 clones in the sample, roughly 90% are singletons; the top ten hold 0.75% to 0.9%. The specimen sequenced was peripheral blood. The receptors here all came from a man younger than 40 with acute or convalescent COVID-19.

The chain combines TRBV28 with TRBJ1-5; perhaps TRBD1 as D (5 bases). Per the germline V gene, CDR1 is MDHEN and CDR2 is SYDVKM. V lost 3 bases, J lost 3 bases, and 12 bases lay in between. The CDR3 runs to 15 residues. The CDR3 nucleotides read TGTGCCAGCAGTTTCGGGGGGGGTTACAATCAGCCCCAGCATTTT. It translates to CASSFGGGYNQPQHF.

The chain combines TRBV6-6 with TRBJ2-7, with D perhaps matching TRBD2 (5 bases). Germline V CDR1 and CDR2: MNHNY, SVGAGI (reference sequence). Trimming shortened V by 2 bases and J by 0 bases, and 11 bases separated the two germline ends. This CDR3 comprises 15 residues. The chain's CDR3 is CASSYAVGSSYEQYF. The CDR3 DNA reads as TGTGCCAGCAGTTACGCAGTAGGGAGCTCCTACGAGCAGTACTTC.

The V gene is TRBV6-5, the J gene TRBJ1-5, with TRBD1 identical over 10 bases. V dropped 6 bases and J dropped 5; count of bases not matched to a gene: 7. The CDR3 is 15 amino acids. The germline V gene encodes CDR1 MNHEY and CDR2 SVGAGI. The CDR3, as DNA: TGTGCCAGCAGCCACGACAGGGGGCAATATCAGCCCCAGCATTTT. Its translation: CASSHDRGQYQPQHF.

A few counts support this clone. The gene calls are TRBV3-1 (or the pseudogene TRBV3-2) and TRBJ1-6; TRBD1 matches at 10 bases. Unmatched junction bases numbered 10, after V lost 5 bases and J lost 12 bases. CDR1 LGHDT and CDR2 YNNKEL come from the germline V gene (reference sequence). The CDR3 has 15 amino acids. CDR3 DNA sequence: TGTGCCAGCAGCACCTCGGGACAGGGGCCCCTACCCCTCCACTTT. Protein product: CASSTSGQGPLPLHF.

The chain links TRBV7-9 to TRBJ2-1; possibly TRBD1 for D (5 bases). CDR1 is SEHNR and CDR2 is FQNEAQ in the germline V gene (reference sequence). This CDR3 contains 12 residues. Trimming took off 4 bases at V and 8 bases at J, with 9 bases between the two ends. CDR3 coding DNA: TGTGCCAGCAGCTCCCAGGGTTATGAGCAGTTCTTC. Protein: CASSSQGYEQFF.

V usage is TRBV28 and J usage is TRBJ2-5, with 7 bases identical to TRBD2. The trim removed 5 bases at V and 3 bases at J, leaving 3 bases unmatched. Per the germline V gene, CDR1 is MDHEN and CDR2 is SYDVKM. The CDR3 runs 13 residues. The CDR3 loop is CASSPGTKETQYF. The CDR3 DNA follows: TGTGCCAGCAGTCCCGGGACTAAAGAGACCCAGTACTTC. The full variable domain, with the rest looked up from reference TRBV28 and TRBJ2-5, is DVKVTQSSRYLVKRTGEKVFLECVQDMDHENMFWYRQDPGLGLRLIYFSYDVKMKEKGDIPEGYSVSREKKERFSLILESASTNQTSMYLCASSPGTKETQYFGPGTRLLVL.

This clone was picked up a small number of times. The chain couples TRBV6-1 to TRBJ1-4, with D maybe TRBD1 (5 bases). The CDR3 covers 14 residues. V was pared by 3 bases and J by 8 bases, with 13 bases between. From germline, CDR1 is MNHNS and CDR2 SASEGT. The CDR3 DNA reads TGTGCCAGCAGTGACAGGGTGGGGGGGGAAAAACTGTTTTTT. Protein product: CASSDRVGGEKLFF.

The CDR3: CASSFPSSGGASLLEQYF. The CDR3 nucleotides are TGTGCCAGCAGTTTCCCCTCTAGCGGGGGGGCATCACTCCTAGAGCAGTACTTC. The chain links TRBV6-2 or TRBV6-3 to TRBJ2-7, with TRBD2 matching 12 bases. V lost 4 bases to trimming and J lost 7 bases; unmatched junction nucleotides: 17. The CDR3 totals 18 residues. Germline V gene sequence: CDR1 MNHEY, CDR2 SVGEGT.

V and J are TRBV30 and TRBJ1-1; D may be TRBD1 (6 bases). V gave up 4 bases and J gave up 0 bases, with 24 bases separating them. Germline CDR1 and CDR2: GTSNPN and SVGIG (reference sequence). The CDR3 is made up of 18 amino acids. The CDR3 DNA is TGTGCCTGGACCCCTAAAGCTGTAAACAGGGCGATGAACACTGAAGCTTTCTTT. Its protein is CAWTPKAVNRAMNTEAFF. Drawing the rest from reference TRBV30 and TRBJ1-1, the complete variable domain is SQTIHQWPATLVQPVGSPLSLECTVEGTSNPNLYWYRQAAGRGLQLLFYSVGIGQISSEVPQNLSASRPQDRQFILSSKKLLLSDSGFYLCAWTPKAVNRAMNTEAFFGQGTRLTVV.

This chain connects TRBV5-1 to TRBJ1-4; unclear D gene. This CDR3 has 14 amino acids. From germline, CDR1 is SGHRS and CDR2 YFSETQ. The V end was cut by 0 bases, the J end by 8 bases, with 11 bases between. The CDR3 nucleotides are TGCGCCAGCAGCTTGGCTCATCGAGAGGAAAAACTGTTTTTT. Its translation is CASSLAHREEKLFF.

The gene calls are TRBV19 and TRBJ2-7; D uncertain. The V end was cut by 5 bases, the J end by 5 bases, with 19 bases between. Germline V gene data show CDR1 as LNHDA and CDR2 as SQIVND (reference sequence). The CDR3 consists of 15 residues. The CDR3 nucleotides are TGTGCCAGTAGTTCCCAGAGAGCCACTACGGACGAGCAGTACTTC. Translation: CASSSQRATTDEQYF.

The genes are TRBV2 and TRBJ2-7; 9 bases line up with TRBD1. V lost 8 bases, J lost 3 bases, and 5 bases stayed unmatched. The V gene's germline CDR1 is SNHLY and CDR2 FYNNEI. This CDR3 spans 13 amino acids. The CDR3 nucleotides are TGTGCCAGCCACACAGGGGGCGGCTACGAGCAGTACTTC. Protein product: CASHTGGGYEQYF.

V gene TRBV30 combines with J gene TRBJ2-5, with 9 bases aligning to TRBD2. Germline CDR1 and CDR2: GTSNPN and SVGIG (reference sequence). The V and J ends lost 7 bases and 3 bases, in that order; junction bases with no gene match: 15. The CDR3 sequence is 16 residues long. In nucleotides, the CDR3 is TGTGCCTTCCTCCACGCCGGGGGACTAGCTAAAGAGACCCAGTACTTC. Its protein product is CAFLHAGGLAKETQYF.